The 2 T cell receptor beta chains presented below share a single source sample, sequenced in a study of blood T cell repertoires in COVID-19. TCRdb's table, derived via immunoSEQ multiplex PCR, lists solely in-frame clones and lacks some. The sample lists around 150,000 clones; about four fifths were seen once. Sample: peripheral blood. These receptors were collected from a man in his 60s with active or convalescent COVID-19.

The chain carries TRBV28 and TRBJ2-5, with 9 bases aligning to TRBD2. Germline loops: CDR1 MDHEN, CDR2 SYDVKM. Germline trimming cut 6 bases from V and 5 bases from J; bases unmatched to any gene: 7. CDR3 length: 14 amino acids. CDR3 residues: CASSISGSGETQYF. The DNA for the CDR3 is TGTGCCAGCAGCATTAGCGGGAGTGGGGAGACCCAGTACTTC.

This clone was recorded once. V is TRBV19 and J is TRBJ2-1, with D possibly matching TRBD2 (5 bases). Per germline, CDR1 LNHDA and CDR2 SQIVND (reference sequence). The V and J ends lost 9 bases and 4 bases respectively, with 16 bases between them. The CDR3 sequence is 14 residues long. CDR3 region: CASARGDEYNEQFF. CDR3 in DNA: TGTGCCAGCGCCCGGGGAGACGAATACAATGAGCAGTTCTTC.